This record looks at one T cell receptor (beta chain) sequence and its context. Its antigen is unknown. The sorted-subset replicate PCRs were given approximately 190 ng DNA, which is approximately 30,000 T cell genomes. TCRdb keeps only in-frame clones here, not all; method: immunoSEQ multiplex PCR. This sample has about 670,000 clones, with 72% found just once. The germline gives CDR1 MNHEY, CDR2 SVGAGI. There are 16 residues in the CDR3. Trimming left V 8 bases short and J 5 bases short, with 22 bases between. The entry originates in a study of shared clonotypes between healthy human individuals. All participating donors were Caucasian adults from Nashville, Tennessee. Overall study results and limits: Clonotype sharing among the donors was expected to vary with sequencing depth. The study generally estimated greater richness for naive than memory subsets.

The sequence came from a woman in her twenties or thirties in good health. Input material: memory CD4+ T cells sorted from blood. The subset: CD45RA-negative fraction. The rearrangement links TRBV6-5 to TRBJ1-5, with D possibly matching TRBD1 (5 bases). CDR3 sequence reads: CASRSVRDHGDQPQHF. For the CDR3, the DNA is TGTGCCAGCCGTTCGGTCAGGGACCATGGCGATCAGCCCCAGCATTTT.